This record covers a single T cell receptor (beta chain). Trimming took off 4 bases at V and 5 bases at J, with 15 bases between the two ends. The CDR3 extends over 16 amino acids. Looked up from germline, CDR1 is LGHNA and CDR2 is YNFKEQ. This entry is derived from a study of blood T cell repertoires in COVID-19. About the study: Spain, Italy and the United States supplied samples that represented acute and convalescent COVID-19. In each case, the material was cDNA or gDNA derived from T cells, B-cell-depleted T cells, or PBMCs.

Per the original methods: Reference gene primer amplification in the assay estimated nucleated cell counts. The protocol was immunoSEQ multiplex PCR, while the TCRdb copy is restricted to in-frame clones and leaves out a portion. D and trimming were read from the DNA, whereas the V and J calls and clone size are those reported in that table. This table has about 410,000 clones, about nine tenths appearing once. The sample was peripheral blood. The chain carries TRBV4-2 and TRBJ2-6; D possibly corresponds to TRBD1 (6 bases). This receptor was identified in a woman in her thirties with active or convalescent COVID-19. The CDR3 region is CASSPGGQPWANVLTF. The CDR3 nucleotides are TGTGCCAGCAGCCCAGGTGGACAGCCCTGGGCCAACGTCCTGACTTTC.